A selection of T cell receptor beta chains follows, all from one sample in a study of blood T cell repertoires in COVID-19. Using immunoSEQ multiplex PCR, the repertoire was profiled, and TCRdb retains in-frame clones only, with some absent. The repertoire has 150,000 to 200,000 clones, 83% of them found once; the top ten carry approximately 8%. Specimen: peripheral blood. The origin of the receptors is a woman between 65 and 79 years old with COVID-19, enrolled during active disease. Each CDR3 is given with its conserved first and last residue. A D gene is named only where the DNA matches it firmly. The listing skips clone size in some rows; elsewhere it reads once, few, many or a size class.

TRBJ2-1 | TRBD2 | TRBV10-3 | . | TGTGCCATCAGTGAAAGGGCGGGAGTGTCCGGGGAGCAGTTCTTC | CAISERAGVSGEQFF
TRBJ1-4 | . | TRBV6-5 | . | TGTGCCAGCAGTTACGGCTCGAGGGAAAAACTGTTTTTT | CASSYGSREKLFF
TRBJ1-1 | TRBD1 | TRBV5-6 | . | TGTGCCAGCAGCCAACGTCCCGGGACAGGGAGAGAAACTGAAGCTTTCTTT | CASSQRPGTGRETEAFF
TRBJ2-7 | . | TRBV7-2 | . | TGTGCCAGCAGCTTAAGTGGGGGCTCCGGGTACGAGCAGTACTTC | CASSLSGGSGYEQYF
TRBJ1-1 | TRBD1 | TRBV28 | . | TGTGCCAGCAGTACCGACAGGGGGCGTGGATTGATTGAAGCTTTCTTT | CASSTDRGRGLIEAFF
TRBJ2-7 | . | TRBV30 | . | TGTGCCTGGGGGTATTCCCCGTACGAGCAGTACTTC | CAWGYSPYEQYF
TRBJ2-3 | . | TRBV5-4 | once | TGTGCCAGCAGTTTGCGGTCTGGGGGCTCTGGAACAGATACGCAGTATTTT | CASSLRSGGSGTDTQYF
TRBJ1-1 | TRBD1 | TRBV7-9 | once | TGTGCCAGCAGCAGCCAGGGACAGGGTGTTTTTACTGAAGCTTTCTTT | CASSSQGQGVFTEAFF
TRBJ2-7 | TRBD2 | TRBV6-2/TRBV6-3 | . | TGTGCCAGCAGCTCCCCCGCAGCGGGAGCCCTCTACGAGCAGTACTTC | CASSSPAAGALYEQYF
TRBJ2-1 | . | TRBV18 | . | TGTGCCAGCTCACGTATCGACGGGAGCTCCTACAATGAGCAGTTCTTC | CASSRIDGSSYNEQFF
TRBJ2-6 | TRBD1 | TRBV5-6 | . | TGTGCCAGCAGCTTGTTGGGACAGGGCTCTGGGGCCAACGTCCTGACTTTC | CASSLLGQGSGANVLTF
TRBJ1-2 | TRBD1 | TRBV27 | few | TGTGCCAGCAGACCGACAGGGGCCGGTGGCTACACCTTC | CASRPTGAGGYTF
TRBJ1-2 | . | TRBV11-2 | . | TGTGCCAGCAGCGAGGTCCCGTTCGACAGCCCCGTCGCCTATGGCTACACCTTC | CASSEVPFDSPVAYGYTF
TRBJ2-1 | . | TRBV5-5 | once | TGTGCCAGCAGCCTCCCCGAAAAGGGGCATGAGCAGTTCTTC | CASSLPEKGHEQFF
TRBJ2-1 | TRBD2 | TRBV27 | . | TGTGCCAGCAGTTTTACTAGCGGGGGCCTCGGGGAGCAGTTCTTC | CASSFTSGGLGEQFF
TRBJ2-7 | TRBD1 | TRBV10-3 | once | TGTGCCATCAGCCGGACAGGCGACTCCTACGAGCAGTACTTC | CAISRTGDSYEQYF
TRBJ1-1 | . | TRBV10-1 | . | TGCGCCAGCAGTGCCAACAGGGTGACTGAAGCTTTCTTT | CASSANRVTEAFF
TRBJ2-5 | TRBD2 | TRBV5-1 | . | TGCGCCAGCAGCTTCACCTTAGCGGGAGGGCCAGAGACCCAGTACTTC | CASSFTLAGGPETQYF
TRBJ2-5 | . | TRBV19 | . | TGTGCCAGTAATCAGGGAATCAGGCAAGAGACCCAGTACTTC | CASNQGIRQETQYF
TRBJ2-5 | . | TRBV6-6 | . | TGTGCCAGCAGTCTATTGGGGAGAGAGACCCAGTACTTC | CASSLLGRETQYF
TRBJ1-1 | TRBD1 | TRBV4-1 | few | TGCGCCAGCAGCCCGAACCCGGGACAGGGGGCTGAACGGGCTTTCTTT | CASSPNPGQGAERAFF
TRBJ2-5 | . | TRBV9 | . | TGTGCCAGCAGTATTTCGGGAACGGAGGGGACCCAGTACTTC | CASSISGTEGTQYF
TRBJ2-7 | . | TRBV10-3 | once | TGTGCCATCAGTGATCAGCTGGAAGGGGGGCAGTACTTC | CAISDQLEGGQYF
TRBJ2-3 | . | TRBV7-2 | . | TGTGCCAGCACCCCCGTTGGGCCCACAGATACGCAGTATTTT | CASTPVGPTDTQYF
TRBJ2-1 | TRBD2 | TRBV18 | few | TGTGCCAGCTCTTCCGGGACTAGCGTATACAATGAGCAGTTCTTC | CASSSGTSVYNEQFF
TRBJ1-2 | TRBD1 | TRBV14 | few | TGTGCCAGCAGCCCGGGACAGACCTATGGCTACACCTTC | CASSPGQTYGYTF
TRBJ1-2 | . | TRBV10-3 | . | TGTGCCATCAGTGAGGACACAGGTTATGGCTACACCTTC | CAISEDTGYGYTF
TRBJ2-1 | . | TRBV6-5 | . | TGTGCCAGCAGCCCATTGGACTTTTACAATGAGCAGTTCTTC | CASSPLDFYNEQFF
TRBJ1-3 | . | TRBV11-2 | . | TGTGCCAGCAGCTTAGTAGTACAGTCCTCTGGAAACACCATATATTTT | CASSLVVQSSGNTIYF